The 14 T cell receptor beta chains reported below all come from one sample, sequenced in a study of blood T cell repertoires in COVID-19. Method: immunoSEQ multiplex PCR; TCRdb's copy keeps in-frame clones and lacks some. The profile shows roughly 320,000 clones, 90% to 95% of them singletons. Material: PBMCs or T cells enriched from blood (not recorded which). The receptors originated from a woman aged 25 to 39 who had been exposed to COVID-19.

J is TRBJ2-1 and V is TRBV9; 14 bases line up with TRBD2. The germline V gene has CDR1 SGDLS and CDR2 YYNGEE. The CDR3 extends over 17 amino acids. V was clipped by 4 bases and J by 7 bases; unmatched bases: 10. CDR3 coding DNA: TGTGCCAGCAGCACGACTAGCGGGGGGGCTCGTCTGAATGAGCAGTTCTTC. Protein product: CASSTTSGGARLNEQFF.

This chain links TRBV18 with TRBJ1-1; the match to TRBD1 covers 8 bases. J lost 1 base, V lost 4 bases, and 5 bases had no gene match. Germline V gene sequence: CDR1 KGHSH, CDR2 LQKENI. The CDR3 is 15 amino acids. CDR3 nucleotide sequence: TGTGCCAGCTCACAATACAGGGGGAGGAACACTGAAGCTTTCTTT. It yields the protein CASSQYRGRNTEAFF.

The V call is TRBV12-3 or TRBV12-4, the J call TRBJ1-2; no definite D call. V was cut by 2 bases and J by 7 bases, with 5 bases left in between. CDR3 size: 11 residues. The CDR3 reads CASSLIRGYTF. CDR3 in DNA: TGTGCCAGCAGTTTAATCCGTGGCTACACCTTC.

The chain uses TRBV5-8 and TRBJ2-1; 11 bases are a match to TRBD1. The junction had 4 bases not matched to a gene; V was cut back by 7 bases and J by 4 bases. The CDR3 totals 14 residues. CDR1 and CDR2 from the germline V gene are SGHTS and YDEGEE. DNA of the CDR3: TGTGCCAGCGACAGGGACAGGGGGTACAATGAGCAGTTCTTC. It yields the protein CASDRDRGYNEQFF.

Only a few counts were recorded for this clone. This chain connects TRBV19 to TRBJ2-4, with 7 bases matching TRBD1. Germline CDR1 and CDR2: LNHDA and SQIVND (reference sequence). CDR3 size: 15 residues. The J segment lost 2 bases and the V segment lost 5 bases, leaving 6 bases of the junction unmatched. The CDR3 DNA reads as TGTGCCAGTAGTGCACAGGGGTACTCCAAAAACATTCAGTACTTC. This encodes CASSAQGYSKNIQYF.

Regarding this clone: The same CDR3 is also encoded by other DNA sequences in this sample. CDR3 in DNA: TGTGCCTGGAGTACAGGGGGCTCCGGAAACACCATATATTTT. This encodes CAWSTGGSGNTIYF. The chain joins TRBV30 to TRBJ1-3; 9 bases align to TRBD1. V was clipped by 2 bases and J by 4 bases; unmatched bases: 3. Germline-derived CDR1 and CDR2 are GTSNPN and SVGIG (reference sequence). The CDR3 consists of 14 residues.

The rearrangement uses TRBV21-1 and TRBJ2-1; the DNA was not compared with TRBD2, the D call given in the table. TRBV21-1 is marked as a pseudogene. The CDR3 loop spans 13 amino acids. CDR3: CASSPSSYNEQFF. The CDR3 nucleotides read TGTGCCAGCAGCCCGTCCTCCTACAATGAGCAGTTCTTC.

CDR3 in DNA: TGTGCCAGCAGCTCCGGGACAGGGAGTAGTCAGCCCCAGCATTTT. Protein product: CASSSGTGSSQPQHF. The V gene is TRBV7-2, the J gene TRBJ1-5, with 9 bases fitting TRBD1. The CDR3 sequence is 15 residues long. Germline-derived CDR1 and CDR2 are SGHTA and FQGNSA. V shed 4 bases, J shed 6 bases, and the junction held 7 bases outside the gene matches.

This chain connects TRBV6-2 or TRBV6-3 to TRBJ1-5; 9 positions match TRBD1. V was clipped by 2 bases and J by 3 bases; unmatched bases: 8. This CDR3 is 17 amino acids long. Germline V gene lookup returns CDR1 MNHEY and CDR2 SVGEGT. As DNA, the CDR3 is TGTGCCAGCAGTTACCCCGGGACAGGGATCCTCAATCAGCCCCAGCATTTT. Translating gives CASSYPGTGILNQPQHF.

The rearrangement joins TRBV3-1 (or the pseudogene TRBV3-2) to TRBJ1-2, with D tentatively TRBD1 (5 bases). Trimming left V 4 bases short and J 5 bases short, with 11 bases between. Germline V gene lookup returns CDR1 LGHDT and CDR2 YNNKEL (reference sequence). CDR3 length equals 13 residues. The CDR3 here is CASSPDTGYGYTF. CDR3 DNA: TGTGCCAGCAGCCCGGACACAGGATATGGCTACACCTTC.

The V and J genes are TRBV4-1 and TRBJ1-1; 10 nucleotides agree with TRBD1. CDR3 size: 18 residues. J lost 2 bases, V lost 2 bases, and 11 bases had no gene match. Per germline, CDR1 MGHRA and CDR2 YSYEKL. In DNA form, the CDR3 reads TGCGCCAGCAGCCAACGCCTCCCGACAGGGGGCAGAAACACTGAAGCTTTCTTT. Amino acids: CASSQRLPTGGRNTEAFF.

This clone was seen more than once but under ten times. V gene TRBV7-2 combines with J gene TRBJ1-6, with no clear D. V was trimmed by 6 bases and J by 7 bases, leaving 10 bases between them. Per the germline V gene, CDR1 is SGHTA and CDR2 is FQGNSA. The CDR3 spans 13 residues. DNA for the CDR3: TGTGCCAGCAGTTTTTTACAGAATTCACCCCTCCACTTT. It yields the protein CASSFLQNSPLHF.

The chain employs TRBV27 and TRBJ1-2; D might be TRBD1 (6 bases). The CDR3 has 12 residues. The germline V and J ends were trimmed by 5 bases and 5 bases, with 9 bases remaining between them. Germline V gives CDR1 MNHEY, CDR2 SMNVEV (reference sequence). This CDR3 is CASSQTGYGYTF. CDR3 in DNA: TGTGCCAGCAGTCAAACAGGGTATGGCTACACCTTC.

The rearrangement uses TRBV5-1 and TRBJ1-1; 8 nucleotides align to TRBD1. Trimming cost V 7 bases and J 7 bases; bases outside gene matches: 15. CDR1 and CDR2 (germline): SGHRS, YFSETQ. The CDR3 is 15 residues long. The CDR3 spells CASAPKAGGEGEAFF. CDR3 sequence (DNA): TGCGCCAGCGCCCCTAAAGCAGGGGGCGAGGGTGAAGCTTTCTTT.